This entry lists 2 T cell receptor beta chains sequenced from one sample in a study of blood T cells in healthy people across ages. Combining a sample-barcoded 5' primer with a J-beta primer mix, a second PCR ran for roughly 6 to 12 cycles. Using its own MiXCR run on the 5' RACE reads, TCRdb lists one record per CDR3 protein. The sample records 1.5 million to 2 million distinct CDR3 sequences, 28% being singletons. The sample taken for sequencing was blood. The receptors originated from a woman under 40 in good health.

This clonotype was counted between two and nine times. The gene calls are TRBV12-3 or TRBV12-4 and TRBJ2-7; no reliable D call. The germline V and J ends were trimmed by 3 bases and 4 bases, with 16 bases remaining between them. This CDR3 is 15 amino acids long. The CDR3 loop reads CASSLAPRAAYEQYF. CDR3 nucleotides: TGTGCCAGCAGTTTGGCCCCAAGGGCAGCATACGAGCAGTACTTC.

The count of this clonotype is one. One base away lies a much larger clone, so this may be a sequencing read error. V usage is TRBV29-1 and J usage is TRBJ2-1; no clear D gene. Germline loops: CDR1 SQVTM, CDR2 ANQGSEA. CDR3 size: 16 residues. The CDR3 DNA reads TGCAGCGTTTACTCAAATGGGCTTAACTCCCACAATGAGCAGTTCTTC. As protein: CSVYSNGLNSHNEQFF.